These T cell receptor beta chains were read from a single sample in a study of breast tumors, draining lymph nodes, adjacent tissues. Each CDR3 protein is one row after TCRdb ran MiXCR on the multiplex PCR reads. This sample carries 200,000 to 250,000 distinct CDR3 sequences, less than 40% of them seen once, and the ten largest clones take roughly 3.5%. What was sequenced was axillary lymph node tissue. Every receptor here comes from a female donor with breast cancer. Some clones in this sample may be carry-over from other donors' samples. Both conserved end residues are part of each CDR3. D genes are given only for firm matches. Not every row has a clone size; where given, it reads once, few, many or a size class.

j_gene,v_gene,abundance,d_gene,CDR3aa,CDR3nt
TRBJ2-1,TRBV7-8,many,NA,CASSLIVGASEQFF,TGTGCCAGCAGCTTGATTGTAGGGGCCAGCGAGCAGTTCTTC
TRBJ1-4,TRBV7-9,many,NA,CASSRKGPRAGLKGTPEKLFF,TGTGCCAGCAGCCGCAAAGGCCCCCGGGCGGGGCTGAAGGGGACCCCTGAAAAACTGTTTTTT
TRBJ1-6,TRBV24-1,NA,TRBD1,CATSDTGEAPLHF,TGTGCCACCAGTGATACAGGGGAAGCACCCCTCCACTTT
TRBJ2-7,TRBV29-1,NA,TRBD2,CSVRPSSGSNSYEQYF,TGCAGCGTGCGACCGAGTAGCGGGAGTAACTCCTACGAGCAGTACTTC
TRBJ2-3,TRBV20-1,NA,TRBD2,CSARWGLAGWQYF,TGCAGTGCTAGGTGGGGACTAGCGGGATGGCAGTATTTT
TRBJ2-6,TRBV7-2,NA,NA,CASSLGGTGEPGANVLTF,TGTGCCAGCAGCTTGGGGGGCACCGGGGAACCTGGGGCCAACGTCCTGACTTTC
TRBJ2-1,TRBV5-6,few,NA,CASSLLGNEQFF,TGTGCCAGCAGCTTGTTGGGCAATGAGCAGTTCTTC
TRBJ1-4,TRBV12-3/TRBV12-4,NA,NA,CASSVSEEKLFF,TGCGCCAGCAGCGTCAGTGAGGAAAAACTGTTTTTT
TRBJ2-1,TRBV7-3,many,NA,CASSPTRTTNEQFF,TGTGCCAGCAGCCCCACCCGGACAACCAATGAGCAGTTCTTC
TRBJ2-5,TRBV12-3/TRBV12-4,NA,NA,CASRWTSGKETQYF,TGTGCCAGCAGATGGACCAGCGGAAAAGAGACCCAGTACTTC
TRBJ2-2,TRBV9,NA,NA,CASSVGDGELFF,TGTGCCAGCAGCGTAGGGGACGGGGAGCTGTTTTTT
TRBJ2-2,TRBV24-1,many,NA,CATSDRDAPGELFF,TGTGCCACCAGTGATCGGGACGCCCCCGGGGAGCTGTTTTTT
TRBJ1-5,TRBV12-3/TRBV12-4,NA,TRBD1,CASSQTGTGSNQPQHF,TGTGCCAGCAGCCAAACCGGGACAGGTAGCAATCAGCCCCAGCATTTT
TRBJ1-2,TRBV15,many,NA,CATSREGEYGYTF,TGTGCCACCAGCAGAGAAGGGGAGTACGGCTACACCTTC
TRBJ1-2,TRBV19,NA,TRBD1,CASSDGQGANYGYTF,TGTGCCAGTAGTGACGGACAGGGGGCGAACTATGGCTACACCTTC
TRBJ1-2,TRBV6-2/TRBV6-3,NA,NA,CASRKDGAFYGYTF,TGTGCCAGCAGGAAGGACGGGGCTTTCTATGGCTACACCTTC
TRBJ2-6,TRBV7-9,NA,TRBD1,CASSLGQGAAGANVLTF,TGTGCCAGCAGCTTAGGACAGGGGGCGGCTGGGGCCAACGTCCTGACTTTC
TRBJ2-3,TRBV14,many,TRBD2,CASSSRAGVLDTQYF,TGTGCCAGCAGTTCGAGAGCGGGGGTGTTGGATACGCAGTATTTT
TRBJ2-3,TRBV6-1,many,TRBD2,CASSSTSGGYF,TGTGCCAGCAGTTCGACTAGCGGGGGGTATTTT
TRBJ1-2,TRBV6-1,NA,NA,CASQVGEGADYTF,TGTGCCAGCCAAGTTGGCGAAGGGGCTGACTACACCTTC
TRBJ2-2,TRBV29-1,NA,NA,CSGNRDNTGELFF,TGCAGCGGTAACAGGGATAACACCGGGGAGCTGTTTTTT
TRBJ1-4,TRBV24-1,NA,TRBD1,CATSEGQGYNEKLFF,TGTGCCACCAGTGAGGGACAGGGTTACAATGAAAAACTGTTTTTT
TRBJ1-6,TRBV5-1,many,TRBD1,CASFWTGKSSYNSPLHF,TGCGCCAGCTTTTGGACAGGGAAGAGCTCCTATAATTCACCCCTCCACTTT
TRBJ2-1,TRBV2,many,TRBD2,CASSETLADGYNEQFF,TGTGCCAGCAGTGAAACCCTAGCGGACGGCTACAATGAGCAGTTCTTC
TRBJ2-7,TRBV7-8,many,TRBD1,CASSNTGAEQYF,TGTGCCAGCAGCAACACAGGGGCCGAGCAGTACTTC
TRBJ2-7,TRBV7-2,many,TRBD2,CASSRREGVYEQYF,TGTGCCAGCAGCCGGCGGGAGGGCGTCTACGAGCAGTACTTC
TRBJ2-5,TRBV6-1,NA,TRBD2,CASRRLAGGLETQYF,TGTGCCAGCAGGAGACTAGCGGGAGGCTTAGAGACCCAGTACTTC
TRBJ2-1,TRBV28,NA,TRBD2,CASSSAETSGSNEQFF,TGTGCCAGCAGTTCCGCGGAGACTAGCGGGAGCAATGAGCAGTTCTTC
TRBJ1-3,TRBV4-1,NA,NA,CASSQPGTAGNTIYF,TGTGCCAGCAGCCAACCCGGGACGGCGGGAAACACCATATATTTT
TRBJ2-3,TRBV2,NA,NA,CASSVLATDTQYF,TGTGCCAGCAGTGTACTAGCCACAGATACGCAGTATTTT
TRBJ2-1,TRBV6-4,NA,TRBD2,CASSPDPSGAYNEQFF,TGTGCCAGCAGTCCGGATCCTAGCGGGGCCTACAATGAGCAGTTCTTC
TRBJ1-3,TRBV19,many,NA,CASRGVVSGNTIYF,TGTGCCAGTAGGGGGGTTGTCTCTGGAAACACCATATATTTT
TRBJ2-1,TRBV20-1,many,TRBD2,CSARALIAGVGNEQFF,TGCAGTGCTAGAGCCTTGATAGCGGGAGTAGGGAATGAGCAGTTCTTC
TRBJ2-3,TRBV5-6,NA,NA,CASSQDSGVLLSTDTQYF,TGTGCCAGCAGCCAAGATTCGGGGGTCCTTCTTAGCACAGATACACAGTATTTT
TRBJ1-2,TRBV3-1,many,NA,CASSHRSVGQSYGYTF,TGTGCCAGCAGCCATAGATCCGTCGGACAGAGCTATGGCTACACCTTC
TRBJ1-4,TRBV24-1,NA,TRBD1,CATSGGTGRREKLFF,TGTGCCACCAGTGGCGGGACAGGAAGGAGAGAAAAACTGTTTTTT
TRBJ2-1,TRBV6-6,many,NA,CASSYLGDYNEQFF,TGTGCCAGCAGTTACTTGGGCGACTACAATGAGCAGTTCTTC
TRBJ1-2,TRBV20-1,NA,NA,CSARGDRDYAYTF,TGCAGTGCTAGGGGCGACAGAGACTATGCCTACACCTTC